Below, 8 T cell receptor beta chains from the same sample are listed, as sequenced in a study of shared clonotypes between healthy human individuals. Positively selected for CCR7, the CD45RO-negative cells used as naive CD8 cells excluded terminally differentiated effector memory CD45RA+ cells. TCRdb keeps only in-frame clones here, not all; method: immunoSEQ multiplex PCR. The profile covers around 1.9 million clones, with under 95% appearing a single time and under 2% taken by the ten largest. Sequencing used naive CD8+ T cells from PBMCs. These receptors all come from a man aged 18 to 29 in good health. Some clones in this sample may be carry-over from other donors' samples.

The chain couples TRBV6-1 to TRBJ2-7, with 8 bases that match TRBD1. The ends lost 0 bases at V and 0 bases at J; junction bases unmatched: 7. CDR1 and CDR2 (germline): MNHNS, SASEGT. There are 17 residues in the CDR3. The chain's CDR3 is CASSEATGALSSYEQYF. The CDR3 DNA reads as TGTGCCAGCAGTGAAGCGACAGGGGCCTTAAGCTCCTACGAGCAGTACTTC.

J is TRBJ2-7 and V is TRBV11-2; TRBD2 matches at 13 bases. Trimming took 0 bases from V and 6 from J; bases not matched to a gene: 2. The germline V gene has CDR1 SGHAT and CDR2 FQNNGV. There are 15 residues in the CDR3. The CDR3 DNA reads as TGTGCCAGCAGCTTAGAACTAGCGGGAGGGGGCGAGCAGTACTTC. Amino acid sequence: CASSLELAGGGEQYF.

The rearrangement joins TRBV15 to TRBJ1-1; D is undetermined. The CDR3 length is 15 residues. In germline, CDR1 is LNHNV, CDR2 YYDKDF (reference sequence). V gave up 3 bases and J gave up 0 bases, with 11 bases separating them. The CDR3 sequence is CATSSHISMNTEAFF. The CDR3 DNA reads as TGTGCCACCAGCAGTCACATCTCAATGAACACTGAAGCTTTCTTT.

The CDR3 nucleotides are TGTGCCAGCAGTCCCTTTGACAGCACTGAAGCTTTCTTT. Its protein is CASSPFDSTEAFF. The J gene is TRBJ1-1, the V gene TRBV28; tentative D call: TRBD1 (5 bases). The CDR3 consists of 13 residues. Trimming pared 5 bases from V and 4 bases from J, leaving 11 bases between. Per germline, CDR1 MDHEN and CDR2 SYDVKM.

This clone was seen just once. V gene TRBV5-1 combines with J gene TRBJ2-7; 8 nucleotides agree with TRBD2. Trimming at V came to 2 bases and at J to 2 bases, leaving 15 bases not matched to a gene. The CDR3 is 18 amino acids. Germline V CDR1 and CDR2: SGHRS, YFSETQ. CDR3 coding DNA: TGCGCCAGCAGCTTACGGTTTGTCGTCGGGAGGGTCCCCTACGAGCAGTACTTC. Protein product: CASSLRFVVGRVPYEQYF.

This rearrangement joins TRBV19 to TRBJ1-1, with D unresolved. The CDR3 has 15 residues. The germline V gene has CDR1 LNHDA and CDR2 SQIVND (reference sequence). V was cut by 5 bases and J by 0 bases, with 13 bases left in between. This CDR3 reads CASSPSPFMNTEAFF. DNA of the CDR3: TGTGCCAGTAGTCCCTCTCCCTTTATGAACACTGAAGCTTTCTTT.

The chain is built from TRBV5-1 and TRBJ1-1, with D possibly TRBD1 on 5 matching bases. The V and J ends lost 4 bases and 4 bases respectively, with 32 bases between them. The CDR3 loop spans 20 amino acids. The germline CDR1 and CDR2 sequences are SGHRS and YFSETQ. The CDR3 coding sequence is TGCGCCAGCAGCACACCGGGGCCCCAGACTCCTTCATCGGGAATCACTGAAGCTTTCTTT. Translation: CASSTPGPQTPSSGITEAFF.

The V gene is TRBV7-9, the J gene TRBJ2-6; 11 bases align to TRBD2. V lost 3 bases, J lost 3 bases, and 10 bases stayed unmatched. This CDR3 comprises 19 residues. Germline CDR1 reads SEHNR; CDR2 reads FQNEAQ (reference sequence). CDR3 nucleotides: TGTGCCAGCAGCTTCGTGGCGTTAGCGGGAGGGCGTGGGGCCAACGTCCTGACTTTC. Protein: CASSFVALAGGRGANVLTF.